This entry features one TCR beta chain sequence. Sequenced by immunoSEQ multiplex PCR; TCRdb stores in-frame clones only, minus some. The sample consists of 300,000 to 350,000 clones, around 89% of them appearing once. The sample originates from a study of Ad26.COV2.S vaccination and SARS-CoV-2 variants. CDR3 length equals 16 residues. V lost 4 bases, J lost 1 base, and 3 bases stayed unmatched. Germline V CDR1 and CDR2: KGHDR, SFDVKD. Treatment: about 20 received Ad26.COV2.S at low or high dose, single or two shots; 5 received placebo; per-sample allocation not given. After the first vaccine or placebo injection, samples were drawn on day 63. This Boston cohort included adults aged 18-55 years.

This clonotype originated in a person aged 18 to 65 who received the Ad26.COV2.S COVID-19 vaccine or a placebo. The chain uses TRBV24-1 and TRBJ2-1; 10 positions match TRBD2. The sequencing used peripheral blood, collected in a trial of Ad26.COV2.S vaccine versus placebo. The CDR3 spells CATSDLSGRSYNEQFF. In nucleotides, the CDR3 is TGTGCCACCAGTGACCTTAGCGGGAGGTCCTACAATGAGCAGTTCTTC.